This section outlines one T cell receptor (beta chain) sequence together with its context. Its specificity is unknown. Other DNA sequences in this sample translate to the same CDR3. This sample is drawn from a study of cytomegalovirus exposure and HLA in healthy donors. Findings and caveats of the study: In a later analysis, TCR beta V- and J-gene trimming was associated with a missense DCLRE1C variant.

In the PCR, 60 Vbeta and 13 Jbeta primers were used. The repertoire was sequenced with immunoSEQ multiplex PCR; TCRdb's copy has only in-frame clones and lacks some. The sample shows some 80,000 clones, approximately 65% of them seen only once. With V trimmed by 1 base and J by 5 bases, 1 base remained unmatched. CDR3 length equals 14 residues. Per germline, CDR1 LGHNA and CDR2 YSLEER. This sequence joins TRBV4-3 and TRBJ2-2; 7 bases are a match to TRBD2. The sequenced material came from PBMCs. This clonotype originated in a male donor in good health and CMV-seropositive. The CDR3 DNA is TGCGCCAGCAGCCAAGTGGGGGGGACCGGGGAGCTGTTTTTT. Protein product: CASSQVGGTGELFF.